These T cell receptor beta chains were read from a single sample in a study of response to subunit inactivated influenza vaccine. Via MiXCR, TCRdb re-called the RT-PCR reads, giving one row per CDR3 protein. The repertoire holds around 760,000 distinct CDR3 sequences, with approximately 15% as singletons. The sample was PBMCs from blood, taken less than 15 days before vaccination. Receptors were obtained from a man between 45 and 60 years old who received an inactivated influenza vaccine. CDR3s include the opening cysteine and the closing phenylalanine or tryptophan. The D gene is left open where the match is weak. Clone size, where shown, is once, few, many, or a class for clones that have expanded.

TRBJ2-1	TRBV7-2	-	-	CASSATGTSYNEQFF	TGTGCCAGCAGCGCAACCGGGACCTCGTACAATGAGCAGTTCTTC
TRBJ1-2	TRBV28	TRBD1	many	CASGTGGFGYTF	TGTGCCAGCGGTACAGGGGGGTTTGGCTACACCTTC
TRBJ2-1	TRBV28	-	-	CASSLAFDEQFF	TGTGCCAGCAGTTTAGCGTTCGATGAGCAGTTCTTC
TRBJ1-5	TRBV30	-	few	CAWSVAGPNYQPQHF	TGTGCCTGGAGTGTAGCAGGACCGAACTATCAGCCCCAGCATTTT
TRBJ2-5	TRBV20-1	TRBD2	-	CSANPGLAEETQYF	TGCAGTGCTAATCCGGGACTAGCGGAAGAGACCCAGTACTTC
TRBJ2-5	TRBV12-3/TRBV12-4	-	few	CASSFSGYGTQYF	TGTGCCAGCAGTTTCTCCGGTTATGGGACCCAGTACTTC
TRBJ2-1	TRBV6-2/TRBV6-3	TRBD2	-	CASNLYGSGRGNEQFF	TGTGCCAGCAACCTTTATGGGAGCGGGAGGGGTAATGAGCAGTTCTTC
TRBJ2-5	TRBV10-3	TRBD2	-	CAIRPSGGKETQYF	TGTGCCATCAGGCCTAGCGGGGGTAAAGAGACCCAGTACTTC
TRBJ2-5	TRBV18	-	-	CASSRNRGGETQYF	TGTGCCAGCTCACGAAACAGGGGAGGAGAGACCCAGTACTTC
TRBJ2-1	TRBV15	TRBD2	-	CATSSTSGGLNNEQFF	TGTGCCACCAGCAGCACAAGCGGGGGCCTTAACAATGAGCAGTTCTTC
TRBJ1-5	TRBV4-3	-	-	CASSQVWGGGDQPQHF	TGCGCCAGCAGCCAAGTATGGGGCGGAGGGGATCAGCCCCAGCATTTT
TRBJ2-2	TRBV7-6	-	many	CASSLIFPGELFF	TGTGCCAGCAGCTTAATCTTTCCCGGGGAGCTGTTTTTT
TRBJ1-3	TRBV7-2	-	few	CASSPGPPAGGNTIYF	TGTGCCAGCAGCCCGGGACCCCCCGCGGGCGGAAACACCATATATTTT
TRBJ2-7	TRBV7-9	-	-	CASSSPGHTYEQYF	TGTGCCAGCAGTTCTCCGGGACACACCTACGAGCAGTACTTC
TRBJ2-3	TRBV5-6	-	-	CASSSPLLGLGRTDTQYF	TGTGCCAGCAGCTCCCCCCTCCTCGGGCTTGGACGCACAGATACGCAGTATTTT